What follows are 18 T cell receptor beta chains derived from one specimen sequenced in a study of OX40 agonist ivuxolimab in advanced cancers. Receptor amplification or capture employed the immunoSEQ multiplex PCR assay. TCRdb re-hosts the immuneACCESS table, in-frame sequences only. Its copies lack some clones; in the studies checked, an unresolved V gene accounts for under half of them, and the cause for the rest is not known. The sample table records about 64,000 clones; roughly 86% of these occur just once. The top ten clonotypes cover more than 8% of the sample. Source: CD4+ or CD8+ T cells sorted from blood, taken in a trial of the OX40 agonist ivuxolimab. The receptors were gathered from an adult with an advanced solid tumor such as melanoma, head and neck, liver or kidney cancer.

This sequence joins TRBV18 and TRBJ2-5; TRBD1 aligns across 8 bases. The V and J ends lost 8 bases and 3 bases, in that order; junction bases with no gene match: 8. The CDR3 spans 14 residues. Per germline, CDR1 KGHSH and CDR2 LQKENI. The CDR3 DNA sequence: TGTGCCAGCACCCCCAACAGGGGGAAAGAGACCCAGTACTTC. Its translation: CASTPNRGKETQYF.

The chain employs TRBV18 and TRBJ2-7, with 9 bases that match TRBD2. The trim removed 6 bases at V and 1 base at J, leaving 4 bases unmatched. The CDR3 length is 14 residues. Germline V gene lookup returns CDR1 KGHSH and CDR2 LQKENI. CDR3 sequence: CASSSGSPSYEQYF. The CDR3 nucleotides are TGTGCCAGCTCTAGCGGGAGCCCTTCCTACGAGCAGTACTTC.

The chain uses TRBV5-1 and TRBJ2-1, with TRBD2 matching 10 bases. Germline CDR1 SGHRS, CDR2 YFSETQ. V lost 0 bases and J lost 0; bases outside the gene matches: 3. The CDR3 length is 17 residues. The CDR3 nucleotides read TGCGCCAGCAGCTTGGATCCTAGCGGGAGCTCCTACAATGAGCAGTTCTTC. Its protein is CASSLDPSGSSYNEQFF.

The rearrangement joins TRBV9 to TRBJ1-3; D is perhaps TRBD1 (5 bases). The CDR3 sequence is 16 residues long. The germline V and J ends were trimmed by 3 bases and 4 bases, with 17 bases remaining between them. Per germline, CDR1 SGDLS and CDR2 YYNGEE. Here the CDR3 reads CASSEDIGTSGNTIYF. In DNA form, the CDR3 reads TGTGCCAGCAGCGAGGACATTGGTACATCCGGAAACACCATATATTTT.

The chain has TRBV5-1 and TRBJ2-5, with D maybe TRBD1 (5 bases). The CDR3 length is 15 residues. Looked up from germline, CDR1 is SGHRS and CDR2 is YFSETQ. V was pared by 1 base and J by 2 bases, with 12 bases between. The DNA of the CDR3 is TGCGCCAGCAGCTTGAGCGTAGGGGAACAAGAGACCCAGTACTTC. Its protein is CASSLSVGEQETQYF.

This clone has a handful of counts. The chain carries TRBV28 and TRBJ1-1; D is unclear. The germline V and J ends were trimmed by 6 bases and 5 bases, with 16 bases remaining between them. Germline V gene sequence: CDR1 MDHEN, CDR2 SYDVKM. The CDR3 is 14 residues long. CDR3 DNA: TGTGCCAGCAGGAAAAGGGTTCGAGGGACTGAAGCTTTCTTT. Protein: CASRKRVRGTEAFF.

The chain combines TRBV18 with TRBJ1-2, with TRBD1 matching 8 bases. CDR3 size: 14 residues. Unmatched junction bases numbered 7, after V lost 3 bases and J lost 7 bases. Germline loops: CDR1 KGHSH, CDR2 LQKENI. DNA for the CDR3: TGTGCCAGCTCACCGTCGGGGACAGGAGGTGGCTACACCTTC. Translation: CASSPSGTGGGYTF.

The J gene is TRBJ2-5, the V gene TRBV5-1; 7 nucleotides match TRBD2. The DNA end lines up better with TRBJ2-7; the J call may be wrong. CDR1 is SGHRS and CDR2 is YFSETQ in the germline V gene. CDR3 length equals 15 residues. The CDR3 reads CASSSSGGSSYEQYF. As DNA, the CDR3 is TGCGCCAGCAGCTCTAGCGGTGGGAGCTCCTACGAGCAGTACTTC.

The rearrangement links TRBV5-1 to TRBJ2-3; no clear D gene. Germline V gene lookup returns CDR1 SGHRS and CDR2 YFSETQ. There are 15 residues in the CDR3. Deletions cut 1 base from V and 2 bases from J, with 11 bases between. The CDR3 sequence: CASSLSAGYTDTQYF. The DNA of the CDR3 is TGCGCCAGCAGCTTGTCCGCCGGCTACACAGATACGCAGTATTTT.

The chain is built from TRBV19 and TRBJ1-1, with TRBD1 as a possible D gene (5 bases). Germline V gene data show CDR1 as LNHDA and CDR2 as SQIVND (reference sequence). V lost 5 bases to trimming and J lost 5 bases, with 15 bases between them. The CDR3 length is 14 residues. In nucleotides, the CDR3 is TGTGCCAGTAGTGTGGACCGGGGGAGGACTGAAGCTTTCTTT. This translates into CASSVDRGRTEAFF. Based on the CDR3 plus reference TRBV19 and TRBJ1-1, the full variable domain is DGGITQSPKYLFRKEGQNVTLSCEQNLNHDAMYWYRQDPGQGLRLIYYSQIVNDFQKGDIAEGYSVSREKKESFPLTVTSAQKNPTAFYLCASSVDRGRTEAFFGQGTRLTVV.

The chain carries TRBV5-4 and TRBJ1-2; D remains unclear. V was shortened by 1 base and J by 13 bases, with 11 bases between the two germline ends. Germline values: CDR1 SGHNT, CDR2 YYREEE (reference sequence). This CDR3 region has 11 residues. The CDR3 sequence is CASSLRGAATF. Written as DNA, the CDR3 is TGTGCCAGCAGCTTGAGAGGCGCCGCCACCTTC.

J is TRBJ2-1 and V is TRBV7-6; D is ambiguous. V lost 0 bases to trimming and J lost 5 bases, with 17 bases between them. This CDR3 spans 17 amino acids. Germline V gives CDR1 SGHVS, CDR2 FNYEAQ. This CDR3 reads CASSLADGTVVDNEQFF. The CDR3 nucleotides read TGTGCCAGCAGCTTAGCGGATGGAACAGTCGTCGACAATGAGCAGTTCTTC.

The V call is TRBV9, the J call TRBJ2-3; the match to TRBD2 covers 12 bases. CDR3 length: 14 amino acids. Per the germline V gene, CDR1 is SGDLS and CDR2 is YYNGEE. With V trimmed by 4 bases and J by 10 bases, 7 bases remained unmatched. The CDR3 DNA reads TGTGCCAGCAGCAACCGACTAGCGGGGGTATCGCAGTATTTT. Translating gives CASSNRLAGVSQYF. The full variable domain, its missing parts supplied by reference TRBV9 and TRBJ2-3, is DSGVTQTPKHLITATGQRVTLRCSPRSGDLSVYWYQQSLDQGLQFLIQYYNGEERAKGNILERFSAQQFPDLHSELNLSSLELGDSALYFCASSNRLAGVSQYFGPGTRLTVL.

This chain links TRBV11-3 with TRBJ1-3; D is ambiguous. The CDR3 spans 14 residues. CDR1 is SGHNT, CDR2 YENEEA, per germline. V was trimmed by 4 bases and J by 0 bases, leaving 7 bases between them. CDR3 in DNA: TGTGCCAGCAGCTCCGGCGGCTCTGGAAACACCATATATTTT. As protein: CASSSGGSGNTIYF.

This chain uses TRBV7-2 with TRBJ1-2, with D tentatively TRBD1 (6 bases). CDR3 length: 13 residues. Germline V gene data show CDR1 as SGHTA and CDR2 as FQGNSA. Trimming cost V 5 bases and J 14 bases, with 21 bases left between them. CDR3 DNA: TGTGCCAGCAGCCCCCTGGACAGACAAACCGTTACCTTC. This gives the protein CASSPLDRQTVTF.

The CDR3 sequence is CASSPSGTGSSYNEQFF. The CDR3 DNA follows: TGTGCCAGCAGCCCATCCGGGACAGGAAGCTCCTACAATGAGCAGTTCTTC. The rearrangement joins TRBV7-3 to TRBJ2-1, with 8 positions matching TRBD1. Germline V lookup: CDR1 SGHTA, CDR2 FQGTGA. Trimming removed 5 bases from V and 0 bases from J; junction bases left unmatched: 9. The CDR3 has 17 residues.

The chain uses TRBV28 and TRBJ2-5; maybe TRBD1 (5 bases). This CDR3 region has 13 residues. Germline lookup yields CDR1 MDHEN and CDR2 SYDVKM. With 7 bases removed from V and 8 bases from J, the gap between germline ends came to 17 bases. In DNA form, the CDR3 reads TGTGCCAGCAACAACCTAAGGGGCGGAACCCAGTACTTC. Translation gives CASNNLRGGTQYF. Filled out from reference TRBV28 and TRBJ2-5, the complete variable domain reads DVKVTQSSRYLVKRTGEKVFLECVQDMDHENMFWYRQDPGLGLRLIYFSYDVKMKEKGDIPEGYSVSREKKERFSLILESASTNQTSMYLCASNNLRGGTQYFGPGTRLLVL.

The V gene is TRBV5-1, the J gene TRBJ2-7, with 7 bases identical to TRBD1. CDR1 and CDR2 from the germline V gene are SGHRS and YFSETQ. Trimming cost V 4 bases and J 5 bases; bases outside gene matches: 9. The CDR3 covers 14 residues. CDR3 protein: CASSGGGDSHEQYF. In DNA form, the CDR3 reads TGCGCCAGCAGCGGGGGTGGGGACAGCCACGAGCAGTACTTC.